The clone carrying this TCR beta chain came up a few times. This specimen belongs to a study of blood T cell repertoires in COVID-19. The method was immunoSEQ multiplex PCR; TCRdb's version includes in-frame clones alone and lacks a portion of them. Here the sample spans under 300,000 clones, 75% to 90% being singletons. From germline, CDR1 is WNHNN and CDR2 SYGVQD (reference sequence). V shed 4 bases and J shed 3 bases, with 3 bases lying between them. The CDR3 is made up of 12 amino acids. Sequencing was performed on peripheral blood. The sequence came from a woman in her sixties or seventies with COVID-19, enrolled during active disease. This sequence joins TRBV10-1 and TRBJ2-2; D unresolved. CDR3 coding DNA: TGCGCCAGCAGTGGAGACACCGGGGAGCTGTTTTTT. This encodes CASSGDTGELFF.